This T cell receptor beta chain stems from a study of T-cell reconstitution after alpha-beta-depleted transplantation in children. During its preparation, the TCRbeta library received unique molecular identifiers. In TCRdb, the PCR reads were re-called with MiXCR into one record per CDR3 protein. The repertoire has almost 500,000 distinct CDR3 sequences, around 13% of them found once; the top ten carry around 5.6%. CDR1 is LGHDT and CDR2 is YNNKEL in the germline V gene (reference sequence). This CDR3 region has 15 residues. V lost 0 bases and J 3 bases, leaving 12 bases between the germline ends. This clonotype has at least ten counts.

The V and J genes are TRBV3-1 and TRBJ2-7; D is possibly TRBD2 (5 bases). Material: PBMCs from the stem cell graft donor, obtained from the stem cell graft. This clonotype was obtained from a human donor who donated a stem cell graft to a child with combined immunodeficiency. This CDR3 is CASSQDVNRDYEQYF. The CDR3 DNA sequence: TGTGCCAGCAGCCAAGATGTGAATCGGGACTACGAGCAGTACTTC.